One sample yielded the 18 T cell receptor beta chains listed below, sequenced in a study of vaccination and CD4 T cells after COVID-19. Treatment denoted: roughly 10-day PBMC culture with coronavirus spike peptide pools or control peptides (ViraFEST assay). Sequencing of the DNA from cultured CD4+ T cells was carried out with the Oncomine TCR Beta short-read assay. TCRdb fed the PCR reads into MiXCR, producing one record per CDR3 protein. The table shows some 15,000 distinct CDR3 sequences, with roughly three quarters occurring only once. These receptors' targets are unknown. What was sequenced was CD4+ T cells from blood, cultured in vitro. These receptors were obtained from a human donor who had recovered from COVID-19.

V usage is TRBV20-1 and J usage is TRBJ1-5; no clear D. This CDR3 has 15 residues. The ends were cut back, 6 bases at V and 0 bases at J, with 15 bases in the middle. Germline CDR1 DFQATT, CDR2 SNEGSKA (reference sequence). CDR3: CSATLDGNSNQPQHF. The CDR3 bases are TGCAGTGCCACCCTGGACGGGAATAGCAATCAGCCCCAGCATTTT.

This sequence joins TRBV7-2 and TRBJ2-3, with D tentatively TRBD2 (6 bases). V was shortened by 0 bases and J by 2 bases, with 12 bases between the two germline ends. CDR1 is SGHTA, CDR2 FQGNSA, per germline. The CDR3 spans 16 residues. The CDR3 here is CASSLAGSGFTDTQYF. The CDR3 DNA reads as TGTGCCAGCAGCTTAGCGGGTAGCGGATTCACAGATACGCAGTATTTT.

This clonotype was observed once. The rearrangement uses TRBV7-6 and TRBJ2-7; 10 nucleotides match TRBD1. J was trimmed by 3 bases and V by 5 bases; bases with no gene match: 10. CDR3 length: 16 residues. Germline V gene sequence: CDR1 SGHVS, CDR2 FNYEAQ. The CDR3 DNA sequence: TGTGCCAGCAGCCCTATCGGACAGGGGGGAGACTACGAGCAGTACTTC. Its protein is CASSPIGQGGDYEQYF.

The rearrangement joins TRBV20-1 to TRBJ1-3, with D possibly being TRBD1 (5 bases). The CDR3 runs 14 residues. Trimming took off 5 bases at V and 0 bases at J, with 11 bases between the two ends. The germline V gene has CDR1 DFQATT and CDR2 SNEGSKA (reference sequence). In DNA form, the CDR3 reads TGCAGTGCTCAAAACAGGTTCTCTGGAAACACCATATATTTT. This codes for CSAQNRFSGNTIYF.

The chain uses TRBV7-2 and TRBJ2-2; D is undetermined. Trimming removed 4 bases at V and 8 bases at J, with 20 bases between. Germline loops: CDR1 SGHTA, CDR2 FQGNSA. CDR3 length equals 16 residues. The CDR3 DNA follows: TGTGCCAGCAGCTCCGGCCTCACCCACCTGACTGGGGAGCTGTTTTTT. It is translated as CASSSGLTHLTGELFF.

This clonotype is medium-sized by share. This chain uses TRBV6-1 with TRBJ2-7; 11 bases align to TRBD2. V shed 7 bases and J 4 bases; nucleotides not matched to a gene: 3. The CDR3 consists of 13 residues. Germline lookup yields CDR1 MNHNS and CDR2 SASEGT. The CDR3 nucleotides are TGTGCCAGCAACCGACTAGCGGGATACGAGCAGTACTTC. Translating gives CASNRLAGYEQYF.

V is TRBV7-2 and J is TRBJ2-5; D not certain. Germline loops: CDR1 SGHTA, CDR2 FQGNSA. This CDR3 has 12 residues. Trimming took 1 base from V and 5 from J, leaving 5 bases between them. CDR3 bases: TGTGCCAGCAGCTTAGTTCGGGAGACCCAGTACTTC. As protein: CASSLVRETQYF.

V usage is TRBV7-2 and J usage is TRBJ2-4; D is ambiguous. Trimming left V 7 bases short and J 1 base short, with 11 bases between. CDR3 length: 14 amino acids. The germline V gene has CDR1 SGHTA and CDR2 FQGNSA. The CDR3 coding sequence is TGTGCCAGCACGGACCTAGGGGCCAAAAACATTCAGTACTTC. Protein product: CASTDLGAKNIQYF.

This chain uses TRBV11-3 with TRBJ2-2, with D unclear. Germline V lookup: CDR1 SGHNT, CDR2 YENEEA. With 7 bases removed from V and 6 bases from J, the gap between germline ends came to 9 bases. The CDR3 covers 12 residues. For the CDR3, the DNA is TGTGCCAGCAAGAAGGCGGCCGGGGAGCTGTTTTTT. It translates to CASKKAAGELFF.

This chain connects TRBV15 to TRBJ2-2, with D hard to call. Germline lookup yields CDR1 LNHNV and CDR2 YYDKDF (reference sequence). Trimming took off 0 bases at V and 4 bases at J, with 9 bases between the two ends. The CDR3 consists of 15 residues. The CDR3 loop is CATSRDLLVTGELFF. CDR3 DNA sequence: TGTGCCACCAGCAGAGATCTGTTAGTCACCGGGGAGCTGTTTTTT. The complete variable domain, with remaining parts taken from reference TRBV15 and TRBJ2-2, reads DAMVIQNPRYQVTQFGKPVTLSCSQTLNHNVMYWYQQKSSQAPKLLFHYYDKDFNNEADTPDNFQSRRPNTSFCFLDIRSPGLGDTAMYLCATSRDLLVTGELFFGEGSRLTVL.

The chain employs TRBV27 and TRBJ1-6; a possible D gene is TRBD1 (5 bases). The CDR3 has 14 residues. From germline, CDR1 is MNHEY and CDR2 SMNVEV (reference sequence). Trimming shortened V by 6 bases and J by 7 bases, and 13 bases separated the two germline ends. This chain's CDR3 is CASRGVWGNSPLHF. The CDR3 DNA reads as TGTGCCAGCAGAGGGGTTTGGGGGAATTCACCCCTCCACTTT.

The chain has TRBV4-2 and TRBJ1-1; no definite D call. The ends were cut back, 1 base at V and 5 bases at J, with 8 bases in the middle. Per germline, CDR1 LGHNA and CDR2 YNFKEQ. This CDR3 comprises 13 residues. DNA for the CDR3: TGTGCCAGCAGCCAAGTGGCGGGGACTGAAGCTTTCTTT. Encoded protein: CASSQVAGTEAFF.

The V and J genes are TRBV11-2 and TRBJ2-5; D unclear. The V gene lost 1 base and the J gene lost 7 bases, with 16 bases spanning the gap. The CDR3 loop spans 15 amino acids. Per germline, CDR1 SGHAT and CDR2 FQNNGV. The CDR3: CASSLVVGPRSTQYF. CDR3 bases: TGTGCCAGCAGCTTAGTGGTCGGCCCAAGATCGACCCAGTACTTC.

The chain carries TRBV24-1 and TRBJ1-5; D is possibly TRBD1 (6 bases). Per the germline V gene, CDR1 is KGHDR and CDR2 is SFDVKD. CDR3 size: 13 residues. Between the trimmed V and J ends, which lost 7 bases and 5 bases, there was a span of 11 bases. CDR3 DNA: TGTGCCACCAGCGACAGGTCCCATCAGCCCCAGCATTTT. Translating it yields CATSDRSHQPQHF.

J is TRBJ1-2 and V is TRBV28, with TRBD1 matching over 7 bases. With 2 bases clipped from V and 7 bases from J, the junction kept 13 bases outside the gene matches. Germline CDR1 MDHEN, CDR2 SYDVKM. The CDR3 contains 16 residues. In DNA, the CDR3 is TGTGCCAGCAGTTTAGGAGATAGGACAGGCGATCGTGGCTACACCTTC. It codes for CASSLGDRTGDRGYTF.

The V gene is TRBV6-2 or TRBV6-3, the J gene TRBJ1-5; a possible D gene is TRBD1 (5 bases). This CDR3 comprises 17 residues. Germline V lookup: CDR1 MNHEY, CDR2 SVGEGT. Between the trimmed V and J ends, which lost 6 bases and 0 bases, there was a span of 18 bases. CDR3 amino acids: CASSTLGGAYSNQPQHF. CDR3 sequence (DNA): TGTGCCAGCAGCACCCTTGGGGGAGCGTATAGCAATCAGCCCCAGCATTTT.

The rearrangement uses TRBV12-3 or TRBV12-4 and TRBJ1-3; no clear D gene. There are 11 residues in the CDR3. The V end was cut by 7 bases, the J end by 4 bases, with 5 bases between. In DNA form, the CDR3 reads TGTGCCAGCACGGTGGGAAACACCATATATTTT. Translation: CASTVGNTIYF.

The chain recombines TRBV6-5 with TRBJ2-5; D might be TRBD1 or TRBD2, each matching 6 bases. V was trimmed by 4 bases and J by 4 bases, leaving 10 bases between them. CDR1 MNHEY and CDR2 SVGAGI come from the germline V gene. This CDR3 has 13 residues. This CDR3 reads CASSWGAGETQYF. In DNA form, the CDR3 reads TGTGCCAGCAGTTGGGGGGCGGGAGAGACCCAGTACTTC.